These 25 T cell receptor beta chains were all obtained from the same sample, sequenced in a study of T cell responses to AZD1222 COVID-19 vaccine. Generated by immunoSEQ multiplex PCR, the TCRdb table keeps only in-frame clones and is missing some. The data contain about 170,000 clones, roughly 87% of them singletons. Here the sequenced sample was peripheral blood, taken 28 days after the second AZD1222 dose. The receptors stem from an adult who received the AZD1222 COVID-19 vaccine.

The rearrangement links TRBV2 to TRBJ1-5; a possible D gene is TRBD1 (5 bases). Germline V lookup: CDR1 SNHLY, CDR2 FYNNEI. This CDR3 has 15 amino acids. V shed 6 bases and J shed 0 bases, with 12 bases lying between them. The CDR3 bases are TGTGCCAGCAGCTGGCAGGGTAATAGCAATCAGCCCCAGCATTTT. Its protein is CASSWQGNSNQPQHF.

The CDR3 here is CASSGQPLYGYTF. In nucleotides, the CDR3 is TGTGCCAGCAGCGGACAGCCATTATATGGCTACACCTTC. The rearrangement uses TRBV12-3 or TRBV12-4 and TRBJ1-2, with D perhaps matching TRBD1 (6 bases). Trimming took off 6 bases at V and 5 bases at J, with 13 bases between the two ends. The CDR3 length is 13 residues.

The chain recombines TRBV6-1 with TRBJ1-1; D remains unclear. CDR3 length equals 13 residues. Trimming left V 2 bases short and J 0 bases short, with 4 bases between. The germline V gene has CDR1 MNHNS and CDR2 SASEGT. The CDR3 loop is CASSESLNTEAFF. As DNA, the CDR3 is TGTGCCAGCAGTGAATCTTTGAACACTGAAGCTTTCTTT.

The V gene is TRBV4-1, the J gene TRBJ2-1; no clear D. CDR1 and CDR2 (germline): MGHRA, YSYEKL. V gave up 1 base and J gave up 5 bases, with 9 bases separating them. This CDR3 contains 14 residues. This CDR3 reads CASSQALTDNEQFF. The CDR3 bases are TGCGCCAGCAGCCAAGCTTTAACGGACAATGAGCAGTTCTTC.

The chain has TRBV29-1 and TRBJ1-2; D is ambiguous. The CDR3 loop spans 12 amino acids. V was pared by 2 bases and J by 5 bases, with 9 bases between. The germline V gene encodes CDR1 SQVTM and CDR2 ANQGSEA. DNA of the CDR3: TGCAGCGTTGAACGCTTGAGATATGGCTACACCTTC. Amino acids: CSVERLRYGYTF.

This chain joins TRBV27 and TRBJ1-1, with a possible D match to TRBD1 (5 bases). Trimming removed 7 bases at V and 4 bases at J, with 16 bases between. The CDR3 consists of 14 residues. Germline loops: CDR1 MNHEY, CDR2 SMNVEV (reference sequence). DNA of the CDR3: TGTGCCAGCAAAGTGGGTGGGGCGGGCACTGAAGCTTTCTTT. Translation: CASKVGGAGTEAFF.

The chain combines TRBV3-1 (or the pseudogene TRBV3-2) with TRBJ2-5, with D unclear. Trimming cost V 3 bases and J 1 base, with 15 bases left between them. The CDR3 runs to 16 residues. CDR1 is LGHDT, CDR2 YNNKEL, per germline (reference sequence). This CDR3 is CASSQSGFSIQETQYF. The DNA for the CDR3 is TGTGCCAGCAGCCAGTCGGGCTTTTCGATCCAAGAGACCCAGTACTTC.

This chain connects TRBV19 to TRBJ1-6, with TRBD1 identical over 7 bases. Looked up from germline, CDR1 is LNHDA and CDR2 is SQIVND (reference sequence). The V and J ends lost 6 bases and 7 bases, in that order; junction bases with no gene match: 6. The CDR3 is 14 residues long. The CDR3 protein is CASSLTGLNSPLHF. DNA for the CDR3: TGTGCCAGTAGCTTGACAGGGTTGAATTCACCCCTCCACTTT.

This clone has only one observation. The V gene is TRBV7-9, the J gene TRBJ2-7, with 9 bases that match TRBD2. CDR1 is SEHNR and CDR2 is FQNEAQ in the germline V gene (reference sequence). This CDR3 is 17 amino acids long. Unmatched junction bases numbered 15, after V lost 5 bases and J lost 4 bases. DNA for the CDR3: TGTGCCAGCAGCCCCAGGGGGGGGTGGACTAGCGTGTACGAGCAGTACTTC. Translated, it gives CASSPRGGWTSVYEQYF.

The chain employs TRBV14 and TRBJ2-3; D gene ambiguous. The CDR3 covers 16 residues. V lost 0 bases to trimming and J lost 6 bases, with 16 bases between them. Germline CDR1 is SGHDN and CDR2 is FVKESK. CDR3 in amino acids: CASSQDRAFLGDTQYF. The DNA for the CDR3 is TGTGCCAGCAGCCAAGATCGAGCTTTTCTCGGCGATACGCAGTATTTT. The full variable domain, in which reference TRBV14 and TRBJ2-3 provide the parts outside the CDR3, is EAGVTQFPSHSVIEKGQTVTLRCDPISGHDNLYWYRRVMGKEIKFLLHFVKESKQDESGMPNNRFLAERTGGTYSTLKVQPAELEDSGVYFCASSQDRAFLGDTQYFGPGTRLTVL.

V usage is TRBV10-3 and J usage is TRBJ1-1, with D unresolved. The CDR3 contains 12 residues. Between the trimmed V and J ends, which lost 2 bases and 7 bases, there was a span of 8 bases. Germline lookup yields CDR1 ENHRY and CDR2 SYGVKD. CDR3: CAISETKFEAFF. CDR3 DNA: TGTGCCATCAGTGAGACGAAGTTTGAAGCTTTCTTT.

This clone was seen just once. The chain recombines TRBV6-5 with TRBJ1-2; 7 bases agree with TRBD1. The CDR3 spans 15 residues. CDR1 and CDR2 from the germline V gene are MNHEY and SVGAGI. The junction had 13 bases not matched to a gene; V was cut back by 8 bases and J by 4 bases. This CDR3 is CASANTGVLTYGYTF. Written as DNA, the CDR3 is TGTGCCAGCGCTAATACAGGGGTCCTAACCTATGGCTACACCTTC.

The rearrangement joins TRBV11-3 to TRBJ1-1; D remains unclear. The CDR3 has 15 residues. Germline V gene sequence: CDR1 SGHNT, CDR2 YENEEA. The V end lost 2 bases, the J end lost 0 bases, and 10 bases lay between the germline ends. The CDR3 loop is CASSLSSGMNTEAFF. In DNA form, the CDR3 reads TGTGCCAGCAGCTTAAGTAGCGGAATGAACACTGAAGCTTTCTTT. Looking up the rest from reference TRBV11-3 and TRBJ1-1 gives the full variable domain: EAGVVQSPRYKIIEKKQPVAFWCNPISGHNTLYWYLQNLGQGPELLIRYENEEAVDDSQLPKDRFSAERLKGVDSTLKIQPAELGDSAVYLCASSLSSGMNTEAFFGQGTRLTVV.

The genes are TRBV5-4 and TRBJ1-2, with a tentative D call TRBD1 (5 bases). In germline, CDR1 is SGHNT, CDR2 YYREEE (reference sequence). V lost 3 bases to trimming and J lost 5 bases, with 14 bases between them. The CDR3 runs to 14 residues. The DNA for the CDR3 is TGTGCCAGCAGCTCCTTTACAGGACAATATGGCTACACCTTC. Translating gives CASSSFTGQYGYTF. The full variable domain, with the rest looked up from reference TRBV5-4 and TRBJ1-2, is ETGVTQSPTHLIKTRGQQVTLRCSSQSGHNTVSWYQQALGQGPQFIFQYYREEENGRGNFPPRFSGLQFPNYSSELNVNALELDDSALYLCASSSFTGQYGYTFGSGTRLTVV.

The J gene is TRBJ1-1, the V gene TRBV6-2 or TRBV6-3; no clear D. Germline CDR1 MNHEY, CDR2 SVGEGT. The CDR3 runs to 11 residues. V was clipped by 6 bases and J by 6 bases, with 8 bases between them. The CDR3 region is CASSTGSEAFF. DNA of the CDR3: TGTGCCAGCAGCACTGGTTCTGAAGCTTTCTTT.

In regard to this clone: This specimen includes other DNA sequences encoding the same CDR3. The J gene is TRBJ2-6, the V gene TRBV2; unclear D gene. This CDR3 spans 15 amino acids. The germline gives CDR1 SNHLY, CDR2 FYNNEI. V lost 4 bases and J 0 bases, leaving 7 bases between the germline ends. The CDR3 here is CASSVIGSGANVLTF. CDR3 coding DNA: TGTGCCAGCAGTGTCATAGGCTCTGGGGCCAACGTCCTGACTTTC.

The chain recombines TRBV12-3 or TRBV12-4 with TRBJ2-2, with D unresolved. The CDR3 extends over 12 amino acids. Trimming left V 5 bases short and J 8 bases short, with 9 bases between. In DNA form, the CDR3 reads TGTGCCAGCAGTACCTATGTGGGGGAGCTGTTTTTT. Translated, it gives CASSTYVGELFF.

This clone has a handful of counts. The chain's CDR3 is CASSLGILNTEAFF. CDR3 DNA sequence: TGCGCCAGCAGCTTGGGGATCCTGAACACTGAAGCTTTCTTT. This sequence joins TRBV5-1 and TRBJ1-1; D gene ambiguous. The CDR3 has 14 residues. CDR1 is SGHRS, CDR2 YFSETQ, per germline. Trimming removed 0 bases from V and 0 bases from J, with 6 bases in between.

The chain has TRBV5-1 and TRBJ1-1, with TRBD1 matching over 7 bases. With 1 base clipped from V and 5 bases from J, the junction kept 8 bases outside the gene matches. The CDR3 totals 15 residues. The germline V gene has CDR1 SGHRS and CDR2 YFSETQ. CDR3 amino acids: CASSLTAGQLTEAFF. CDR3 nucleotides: TGCGCCAGCAGCTTGACAGCGGGACAGCTGACTGAAGCTTTCTTT. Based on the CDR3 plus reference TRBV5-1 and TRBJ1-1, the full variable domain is KAGVTQTPRYLIKTRGQQVTLSCSPISGHRSVSWYQQTPGQGLQFLFEYFSETQRNKGNFPGRFSGRQFSNSRSEMNVSTLELGDSALYLCASSLTAGQLTEAFFGQGTRLTVV.

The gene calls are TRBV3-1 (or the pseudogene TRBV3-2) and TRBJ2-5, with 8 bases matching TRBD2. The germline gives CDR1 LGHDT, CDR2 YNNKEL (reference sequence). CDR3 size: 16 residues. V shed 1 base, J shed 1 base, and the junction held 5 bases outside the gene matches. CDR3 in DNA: TGTGCCAGCAGCCAAGGGGTGAGCGGGAGCCAAGAGACCCAGTACTTC. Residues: CASSQGVSGSQETQYF.

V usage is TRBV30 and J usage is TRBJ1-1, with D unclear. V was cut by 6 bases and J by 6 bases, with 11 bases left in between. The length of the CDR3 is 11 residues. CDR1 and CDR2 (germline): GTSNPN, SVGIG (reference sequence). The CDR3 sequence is CACLGGAEAFF. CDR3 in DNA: TGTGCCTGTCTCGGTGGGGCTGAAGCTTTCTTT. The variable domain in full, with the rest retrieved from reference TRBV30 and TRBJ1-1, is SQTIHQWPATLVQPVGSPLSLECTVEGTSNPNLYWYRQAAGRGLQLLFYSVGIGQISSEVPQNLSASRPQDRQFILSSKKLLLSDSGFYLCACLGGAEAFFGQGTRLTVV.

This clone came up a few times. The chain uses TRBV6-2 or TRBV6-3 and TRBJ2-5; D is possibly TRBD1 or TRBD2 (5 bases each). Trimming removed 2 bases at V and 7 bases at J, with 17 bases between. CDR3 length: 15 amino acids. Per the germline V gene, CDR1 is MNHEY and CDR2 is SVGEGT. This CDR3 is CASSYVGAGSRTQYF. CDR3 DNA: TGTGCCAGCAGTTACGTCGGGGCAGGGTCGCGGACCCAGTACTTC.

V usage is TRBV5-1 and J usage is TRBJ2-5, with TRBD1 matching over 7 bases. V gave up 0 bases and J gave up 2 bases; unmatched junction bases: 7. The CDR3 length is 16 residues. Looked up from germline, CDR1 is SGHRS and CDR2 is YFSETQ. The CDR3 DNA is TGCGCCAGCAGCTTGGGGGCCACAGGGGATCAAGAGACCCAGTACTTC. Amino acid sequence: CASSLGATGDQETQYF.

In DNA form, the CDR3 reads TGTGCCAGCAGCTTAATTGGGGGACAGGGAATCGGCCAAGAGACCCAGTACTTC. Translating gives CASSLIGGQGIGQETQYF. The chain uses TRBV5-6 and TRBJ2-5, with TRBD1 matching over 9 bases. The J segment lost 1 base and the V segment lost 2 bases, leaving 12 bases of the junction unmatched. The germline V gene encodes CDR1 SGHDT and CDR2 YYEEEE. CDR3 length: 18 residues.

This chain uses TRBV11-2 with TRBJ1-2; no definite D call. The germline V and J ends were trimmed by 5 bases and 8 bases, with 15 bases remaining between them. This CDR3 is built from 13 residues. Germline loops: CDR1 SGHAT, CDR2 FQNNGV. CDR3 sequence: CASSPIRELGYTF. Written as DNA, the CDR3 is TGTGCCAGCAGCCCTATAAGGGAACTCGGCTACACCTTC.